Here is one TCR beta chain with its context. The data originate from a study of T cells in narcolepsy. TCRdb keeps only in-frame clones here, not all; method: immunoSEQ multiplex PCR. The table has tens of thousands of clones, about 80% seen once; the top ten hold 0.75% to 1%. Losses at the gene ends were 0 bases for V and 7 bases for J; bases not matched to a gene: 3. From germline, CDR1 is SGHNT and CDR2 YYREEE (reference sequence). The CDR3 sequence is 13 residues long. Sequenced material: CD45RA- memory CD4+ T cells from PBMCs. The receptor's source is a human donor with narcolepsy. V gene TRBV5-4 combines with J gene TRBJ2-5, with 7 bases aligning to TRBD2. The CDR3 loop reads CASSLGREGTQYF. CDR3 DNA: TGTGCCAGCAGCTTGGGCAGGGAGGGGACCCAGTACTTC. The complete variable domain, with remaining parts taken from reference TRBV5-4 and TRBJ2-5, reads ETGVTQSPTHLIKTRGQQVTLRCSSQSGHNTVSWYQQALGQGPQFIFQYYREEENGRGNFPPRFSGLQFPNYSSELNVNALELDDSALYLCASSLGREGTQYFGPGTRLLVL.